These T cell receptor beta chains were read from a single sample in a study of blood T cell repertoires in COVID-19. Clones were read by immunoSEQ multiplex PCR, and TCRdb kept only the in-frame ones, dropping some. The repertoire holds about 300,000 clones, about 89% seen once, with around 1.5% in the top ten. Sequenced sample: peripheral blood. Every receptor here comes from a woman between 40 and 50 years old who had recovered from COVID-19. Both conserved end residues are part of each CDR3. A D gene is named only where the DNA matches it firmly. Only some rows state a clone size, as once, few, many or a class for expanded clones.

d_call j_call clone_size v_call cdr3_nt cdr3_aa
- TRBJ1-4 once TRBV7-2 TGTGCCAGCAGCTTTGAGAGAAGTGAAAAACTGTTTTTT CASSFERSEKLFF
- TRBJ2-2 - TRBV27 TGTGCCAGACGCGGTTGGACAGAGACCGGGGAGCTGTTTTTT CARRGWTETGELFF
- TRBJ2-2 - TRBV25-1 TGTGCCAGCAGACGGGGGAGATCCGACACCGGGGAGCTGTTTTTT CASRRGRSDTGELFF
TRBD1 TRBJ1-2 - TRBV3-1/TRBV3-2 TGTGCCAGCAGCCAATTGGACAGGGGTAACTATGGCTACACCTTC CASSQLDRGNYGYTF
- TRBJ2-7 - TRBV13 TGTGCCAGCAGCTTAGTAGTCGGCGAGCAGTACTTC CASSLVVGEQYF
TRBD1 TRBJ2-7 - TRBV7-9 TGTGCCAGCAGCTTAGGCCCCGGACAGGGCAACTACGAGCAGTACTTC CASSLGPGQGNYEQYF
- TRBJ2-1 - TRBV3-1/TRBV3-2 TGTGCCAGCAGCCCCATCGACAGGCCGTACAATGAGCAGTTCTTC CASSPIDRPYNEQFF
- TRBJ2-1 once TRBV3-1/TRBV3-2 TGTGCCAGCAGCCAAGTAGGGGACAATAATGAGCAGTTCTTC CASSQVGDNNEQFF
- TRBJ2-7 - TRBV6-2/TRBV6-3 TGTGCCAGCAGTCCCTGGGCCGCCATCGAGCAGTACTTC CASSPWAAIEQYF
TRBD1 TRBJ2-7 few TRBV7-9 TGTGCCAGCAGCCGGGACAGCTTCTACGAGCAGTACTTC CASSRDSFYEQYF
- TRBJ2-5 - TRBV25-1 TGTGCCAGCCGTAAGGCAGGTGAAGAGACCCAGTACTTC CASRKAGEETQYF
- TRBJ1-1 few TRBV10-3 TGTGCCATCAGGCGGTTGGACACTGAAGCTTTCTTT CAIRRLDTEAFF
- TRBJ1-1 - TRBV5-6 TGTGCCAGCAGCTTGGGGGGACACCCGAACACTGAAGCTTTCTTT CASSLGGHPNTEAFF
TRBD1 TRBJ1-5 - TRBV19 TGTGCCAGCAGCGGGACAGGGGGCGCGGGATACCATCAGCCCCAGCATTTT CASSGTGGAGYHQPQHF
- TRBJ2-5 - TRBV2 TGTGCCAGCAGTGGGATGGGGCAGGTACAAGAGACCCAGTACTTC CASSGMGQVQETQYF
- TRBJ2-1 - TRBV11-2 TGTGCCAGCAGCTTACCGGGCGGGGCAGACAATGAGCAGTTCTTC CASSLPGGADNEQFF
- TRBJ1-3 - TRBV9 TGTGCCAGCAGCGGGAGGGGTGCAGGAAACACCATATATTTT CASSGRGAGNTIYF
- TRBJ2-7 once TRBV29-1 TGCAGCGTTGGCGGTAACTACGAGCAGTACTTC CSVGGNYEQYF
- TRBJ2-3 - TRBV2 TGTGCCAGCAGTGACGCGGGGTCCTACGGAGATACGCAGTATTTT CASSDAGSYGDTQYF
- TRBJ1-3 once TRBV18 TGTGCCAGCTCACCTAAGGACAGCCTAGCTGTGGACACCATATATTTT CASSPKDSLAVDTIYF
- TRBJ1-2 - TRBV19 TGTGCCAGTAGCCCAGGGAACTATGGCTACACCTTC CASSPGNYGYTF
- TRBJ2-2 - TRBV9 TGTGCCAGCAGCGTAGTTGCCGGGGCGAACACCGGGGAGCTGTTTTTT CASSVVAGANTGELFF
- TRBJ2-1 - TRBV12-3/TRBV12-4 TGTGCCAGCAGTTTACAGGGCAATGAGCAGTTCTTC CASSLQGNEQFF
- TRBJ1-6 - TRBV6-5 TGTGCCAGCAGTATTCACTCCTATAATTCACCCCTCCACTTT CASSIHSYNSPLHF
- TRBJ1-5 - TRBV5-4 TGTGCCAGCAGCTTGGACCGCGGGCACAATCAGCCCCAGCATTTT CASSLDRGHNQPQHF
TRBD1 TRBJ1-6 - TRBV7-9 TGTGCCAGCAGCCAGGGGGAACCCCTCCACTTT CASSQGEPLHF
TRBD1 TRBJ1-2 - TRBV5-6 TGTGCCAGCAGGGAAATCAGGGGGATTTTCTATGGCTACACCTTC CASREIRGIFYGYTF
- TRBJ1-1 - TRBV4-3 TGCGCCAGCAGCCAAGGCAGGGTGAACACTGAAGCTTTCTTT CASSQGRVNTEAFF
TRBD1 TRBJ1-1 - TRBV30 TGTGCCTGGAGTCTTGGGGACAGGACTGAAGCTTTCTTT CAWSLGDRTEAFF
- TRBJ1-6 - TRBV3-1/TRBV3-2 TGTGCCAGCAGCCAAGATCTCGGGGAGTACTCACCCCTCCACTTT CASSQDLGEYSPLHF
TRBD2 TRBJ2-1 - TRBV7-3 TGTGCCAGCAGTCGGACTAGCGGGTCCTACAATGAGCAGTTCTTC CASSRTSGSYNEQFF
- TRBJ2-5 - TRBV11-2 TGTGCCAGCAGCTCGGACAGCCAAGAGACCCAGTACTTC CASSSDSQETQYF
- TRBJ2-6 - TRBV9 TGTGCCAGCAGCGTGGGTGGGCCCTTAAGCTCTGGGGCCAACGTCCTGACTTTC CASSVGGPLSSGANVLTF
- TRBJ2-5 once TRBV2 TGTGCCGCGCGCGCCTCTGCGGCCCGAGGGACCCAGTACTTC CAARASAARGTQYF
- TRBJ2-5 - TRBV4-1 TGCGCCAGCAGCCAAGGTCACGCCACGGGAGAGACCCAGTACTTC CASSQGHATGETQYF
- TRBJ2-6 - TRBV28 TGTGCCAGCAGTTTGTCCAGGTCCGTTGGGGCCAACGTCCTGACTTTC CASSLSRSVGANVLTF
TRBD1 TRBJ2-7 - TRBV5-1 TGCGCCAGCAGCCCACCAGCCAGGACAGGGACCTACGAGCAGTACTTC CASSPPARTGTYEQYF
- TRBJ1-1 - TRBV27 TGTGCCAGCAGTTTGGACAGAGGTGGCACTGAAGCTTTCTTT CASSLDRGGTEAFF
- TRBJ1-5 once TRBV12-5 TGTGCTAGTGGTTTTGGCACCTTAAGCAATCAGCCCCAGCATTTT CASGFGTLSNQPQHF
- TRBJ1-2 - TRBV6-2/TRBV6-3 TGTGCCAGCAGTTACAAGGGGACTAACTATGGCTACACCTTC CASSYKGTNYGYTF
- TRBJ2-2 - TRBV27 TGTGCCAGCAAGATCTTGTGGACAGCCACCGGGGAGCTGTTTTTT CASKILWTATGELFF
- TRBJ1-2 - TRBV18 TGTGCCAGCTCACCACCGATCGCGGAGGTGATGGGCTACACCTTC CASSPPIAEVMGYTF
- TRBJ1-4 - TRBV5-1 TGCGCCAGCAGCTTGGTCGGACAGAATGAAAAACTGTTTTTT CASSLVGQNEKLFF
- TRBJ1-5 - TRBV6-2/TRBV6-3 TGTGCCAGCAGTTACTCCCGGGCGACAGGTTTCCAGCCCCAGCATTTT CASSYSRATGFQPQHF
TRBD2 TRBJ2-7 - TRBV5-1 TGCGCCAGCAGCTTGTTACCGGGGGGGCCCGGGGCAACATACGAGCAGTACTTC CASSLLPGGPGATYEQYF
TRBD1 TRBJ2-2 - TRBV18 TGTGCCAGCTCCCGCGACAGGGGGCGCTTCTCCGGGGAGCTGTTTTTT CASSRDRGRFSGELFF
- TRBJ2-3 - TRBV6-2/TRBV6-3 TGTGCCAGCAGTTACTCTCTAACCAGGGATACGCAGTATTTT CASSYSLTRDTQYF
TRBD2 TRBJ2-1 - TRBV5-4 TGTGCCAGCAGCCCAACCCTAGCGGGGGTAAATGAGCAGTTCTTC CASSPTLAGVNEQFF
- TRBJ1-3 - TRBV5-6 TGTGCCAGCAGCTTGGTGCCGGGAAACGGAAACACCATATATTTT CASSLVPGNGNTIYF
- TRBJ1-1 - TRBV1 TGCACCAGCAGCTACAGGGATACTGAAGCTTTCTTT CTSSYRDTEAFF
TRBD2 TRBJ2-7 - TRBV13 TGTGCCAGCAGCTTAGGGGCTAGCGGGGCGCGGGAGCAGTACTTC CASSLGASGAREQYF
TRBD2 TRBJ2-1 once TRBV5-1 TGCGCCAGCTCAGAGATGTCTAGCGGAAACAATGAGCAGTTCTTC CASSEMSSGNNEQFF
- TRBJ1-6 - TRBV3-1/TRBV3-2 TGTGCCAGCAGCCAAGGCCCGGGTTCCTATAATTCACCCCTCCACTTT CASSQGPGSYNSPLHF